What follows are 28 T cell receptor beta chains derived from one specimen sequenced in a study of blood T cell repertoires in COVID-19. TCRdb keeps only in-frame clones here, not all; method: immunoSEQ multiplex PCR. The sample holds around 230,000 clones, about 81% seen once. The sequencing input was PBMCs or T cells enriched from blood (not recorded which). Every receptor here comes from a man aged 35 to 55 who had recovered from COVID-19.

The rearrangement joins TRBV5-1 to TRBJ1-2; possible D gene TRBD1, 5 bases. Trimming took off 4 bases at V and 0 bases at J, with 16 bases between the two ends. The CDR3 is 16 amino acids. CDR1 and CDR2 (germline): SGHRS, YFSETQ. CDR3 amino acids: CASSPQAGLSNYGYTF. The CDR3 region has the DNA TGCGCCAGCAGCCCACAGGCGGGGCTTTCTAACTATGGCTACACCTTC.

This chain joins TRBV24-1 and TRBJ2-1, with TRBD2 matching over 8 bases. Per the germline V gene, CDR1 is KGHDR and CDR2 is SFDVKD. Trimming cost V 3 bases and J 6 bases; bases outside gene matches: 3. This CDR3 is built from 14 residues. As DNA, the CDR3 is TGTGCCACCAGTGATCCTGGACTAGCCAATGAGCAGTTCTTC. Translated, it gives CATSDPGLANEQFF.

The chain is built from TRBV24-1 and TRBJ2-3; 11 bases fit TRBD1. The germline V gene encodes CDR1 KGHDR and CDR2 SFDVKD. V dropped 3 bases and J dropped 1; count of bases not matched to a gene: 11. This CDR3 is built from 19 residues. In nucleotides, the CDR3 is TGTGCCACCAGTGATGCCGGACAGGGGGCGCTGGGTGGCACAGATACGCAGTATTTT. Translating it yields CATSDAGQGALGGTDTQYF.

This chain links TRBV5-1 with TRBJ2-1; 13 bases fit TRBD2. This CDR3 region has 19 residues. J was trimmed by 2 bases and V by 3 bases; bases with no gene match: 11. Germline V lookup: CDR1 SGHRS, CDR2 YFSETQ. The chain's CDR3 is CASSSGLAGANLAYNEQFF. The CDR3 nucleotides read TGCGCCAGCAGCTCTGGACTAGCGGGAGCCAATCTAGCCTACAATGAGCAGTTCTTC.

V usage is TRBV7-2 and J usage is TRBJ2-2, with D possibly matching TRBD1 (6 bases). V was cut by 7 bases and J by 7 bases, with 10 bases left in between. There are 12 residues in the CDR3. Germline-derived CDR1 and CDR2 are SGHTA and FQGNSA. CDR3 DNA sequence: TGTGCCAGCAACAAGGGGGTCGGGGAGCTGTTTTTT. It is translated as CASNKGVGELFF.

CDR3 loop: CASQGWPYGYTF. CDR3 DNA: TGTGCCAGCCAGGGATGGCCCTATGGCTACACCTTC. This chain uses TRBV27 with TRBJ1-2, with D perhaps matching TRBD1 (5 bases). Trimming cost V 8 bases and J 4 bases, with 11 bases left between them. The germline V gene has CDR1 MNHEY and CDR2 SMNVEV (reference sequence). The CDR3 is 12 residues long.

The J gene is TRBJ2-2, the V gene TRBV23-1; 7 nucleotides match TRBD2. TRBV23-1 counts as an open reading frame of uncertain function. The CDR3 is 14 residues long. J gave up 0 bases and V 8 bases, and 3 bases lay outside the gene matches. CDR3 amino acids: CASGEGANTGELFF. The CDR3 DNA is TGCGCCAGCGGGGAGGGTGCGAACACCGGGGAGCTGTTTTTT.

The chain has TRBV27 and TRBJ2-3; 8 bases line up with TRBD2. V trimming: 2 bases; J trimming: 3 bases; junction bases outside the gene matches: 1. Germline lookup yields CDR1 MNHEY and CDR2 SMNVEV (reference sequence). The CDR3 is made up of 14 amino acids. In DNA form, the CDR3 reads TGTGCCAGCAGTTTAAGACTAGCGACAGATACGCAGTATTTT. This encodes CASSLRLATDTQYF.

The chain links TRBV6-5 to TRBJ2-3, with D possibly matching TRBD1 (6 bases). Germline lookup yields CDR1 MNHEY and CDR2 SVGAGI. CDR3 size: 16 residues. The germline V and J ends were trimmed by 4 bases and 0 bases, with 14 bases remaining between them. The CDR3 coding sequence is TGTGCCAGCAGTTCCCTTGACAGGTTAAGCACAGATACGCAGTATTTT. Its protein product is CASSSLDRLSTDTQYF.

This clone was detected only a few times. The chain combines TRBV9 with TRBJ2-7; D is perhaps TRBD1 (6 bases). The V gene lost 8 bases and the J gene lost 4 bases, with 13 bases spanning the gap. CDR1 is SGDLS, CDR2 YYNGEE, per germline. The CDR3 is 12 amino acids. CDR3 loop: CARETGVYEQYF. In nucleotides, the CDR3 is TGTGCCAGAGAGACAGGCGTTTACGAGCAGTACTTC.

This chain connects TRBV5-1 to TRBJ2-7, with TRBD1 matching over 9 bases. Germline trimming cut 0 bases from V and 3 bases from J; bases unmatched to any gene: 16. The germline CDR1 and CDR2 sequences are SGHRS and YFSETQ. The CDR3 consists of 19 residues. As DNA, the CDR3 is TGCGCCAGCAGCTTGGAATTGGACAGGGGTTATGGGGTTTTCTACGAGCAGTACTTC. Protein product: CASSLELDRGYGVFYEQYF.

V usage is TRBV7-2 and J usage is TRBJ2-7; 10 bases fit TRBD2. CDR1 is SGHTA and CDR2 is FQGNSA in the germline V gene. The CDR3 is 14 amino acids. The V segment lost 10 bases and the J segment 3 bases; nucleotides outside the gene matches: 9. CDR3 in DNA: TGTGCCACAAAGCTAGCGGGGGTGAACTACGAGCAGTACTTC. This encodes CATKLAGVNYEQYF. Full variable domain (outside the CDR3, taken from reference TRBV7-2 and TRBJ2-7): GAGVSQSPSNKVTEKGKDVELRCDPISGHTALYWYRQSLGQGLEFLIYFQGNSAPDKSGLPSDRFSAERTGGSVSTLTIQRTQQEDSAVYLCATKLAGVNYEQYFGPGTRLTVT.

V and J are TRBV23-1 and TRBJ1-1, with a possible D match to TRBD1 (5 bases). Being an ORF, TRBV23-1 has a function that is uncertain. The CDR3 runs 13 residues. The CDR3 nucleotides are TGCGCAGCCGAGGGAGGGGTGAACACTGAAGCTTTCTTT. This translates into CAAEGGVNTEAFF.

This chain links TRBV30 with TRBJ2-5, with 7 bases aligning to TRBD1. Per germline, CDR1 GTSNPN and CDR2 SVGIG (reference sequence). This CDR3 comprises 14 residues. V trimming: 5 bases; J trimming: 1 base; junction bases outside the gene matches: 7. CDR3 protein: CAWRTGPIQETQYF. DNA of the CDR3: TGTGCCTGGCGGACAGGCCCCATCCAAGAGACCCAGTACTTC.

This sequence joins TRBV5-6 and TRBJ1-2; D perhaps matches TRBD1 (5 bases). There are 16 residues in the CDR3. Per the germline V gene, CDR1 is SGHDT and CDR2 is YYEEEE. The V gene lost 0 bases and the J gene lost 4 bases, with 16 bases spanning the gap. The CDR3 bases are TGTGCCAGCAGCTTGGTATCCCCAGGGTACGGCTATGGCTACACCTTC. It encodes CASSLVSPGYGYGYTF.

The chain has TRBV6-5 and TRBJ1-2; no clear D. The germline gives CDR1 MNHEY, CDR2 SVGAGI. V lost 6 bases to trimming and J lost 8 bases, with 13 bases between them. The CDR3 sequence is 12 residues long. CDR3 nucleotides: TGTGCCAGCAGGGATCTAACCGGGGGCTACACCTTC. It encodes CASRDLTGGYTF.

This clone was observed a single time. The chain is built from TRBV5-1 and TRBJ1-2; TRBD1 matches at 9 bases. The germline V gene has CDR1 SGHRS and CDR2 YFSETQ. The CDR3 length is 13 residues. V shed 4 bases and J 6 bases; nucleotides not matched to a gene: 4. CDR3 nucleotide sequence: TGCGCCAGCAGCCGGGACAGGGTGGATGGCTACACCTTC. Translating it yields CASSRDRVDGYTF.

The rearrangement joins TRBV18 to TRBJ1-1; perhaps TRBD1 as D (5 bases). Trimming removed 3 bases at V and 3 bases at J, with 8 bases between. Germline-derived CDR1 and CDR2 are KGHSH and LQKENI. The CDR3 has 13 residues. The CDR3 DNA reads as TGTGCCAGCTCACCTCGGGGGGACACTGAAGCTTTCTTT. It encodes CASSPRGDTEAFF.

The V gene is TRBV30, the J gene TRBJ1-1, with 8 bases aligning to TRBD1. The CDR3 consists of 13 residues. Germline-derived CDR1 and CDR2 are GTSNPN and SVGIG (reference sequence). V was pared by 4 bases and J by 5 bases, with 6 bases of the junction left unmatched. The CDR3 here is CAWTLDRVTEAFF. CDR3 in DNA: TGTGCCTGGACCTTGGACAGGGTGACTGAAGCTTTCTTT.

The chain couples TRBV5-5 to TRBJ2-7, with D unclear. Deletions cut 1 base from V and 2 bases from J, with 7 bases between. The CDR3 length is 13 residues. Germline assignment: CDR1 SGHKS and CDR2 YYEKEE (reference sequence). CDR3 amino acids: CASSLRETYEQYF. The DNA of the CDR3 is TGTGCCAGCAGCTTGCGAGAGACCTACGAGCAGTACTTC.

The CDR3 DNA follows: TGTGCCAGCAGCTTTAATCCCCGCTCTGGAAACACCATATATTTT. This encodes CASSFNPRSGNTIYF. The chain has TRBV7-8 and TRBJ1-3; the D is unclear. This CDR3 is 15 amino acids long. V gave up 3 bases and J gave up 0 bases, with 9 bases separating them. Germline assignment: CDR1 SGHVS and CDR2 FQNEAQ.

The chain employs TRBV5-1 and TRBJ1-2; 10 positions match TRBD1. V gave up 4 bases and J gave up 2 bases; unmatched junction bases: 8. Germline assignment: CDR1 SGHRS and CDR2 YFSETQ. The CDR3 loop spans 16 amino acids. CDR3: CASSPDAGQGNYGYTF. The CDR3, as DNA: TGCGCCAGCAGCCCGGACGCGGGACAGGGGAACTATGGCTACACCTTC.

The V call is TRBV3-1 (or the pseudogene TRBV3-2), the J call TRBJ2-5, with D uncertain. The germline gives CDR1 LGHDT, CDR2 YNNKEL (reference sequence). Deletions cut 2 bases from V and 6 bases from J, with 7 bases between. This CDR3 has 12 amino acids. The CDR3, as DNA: TGTGCCAGCAGCCAACACGCGAAGACCCAGTACTTC. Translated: CASSQHAKTQYF.

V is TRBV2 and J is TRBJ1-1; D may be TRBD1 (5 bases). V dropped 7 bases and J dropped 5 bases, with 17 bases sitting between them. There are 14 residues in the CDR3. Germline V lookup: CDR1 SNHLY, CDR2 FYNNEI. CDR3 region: CASTLGGGLTEAFF. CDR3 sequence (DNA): TGTGCCAGCACCCTGGGGGGGGGATTGACTGAAGCTTTCTTT.

The CDR3 region is CASSRRQVDELFF. CDR3 nucleotide sequence: TGTGCCAGCTCACGCCGACAGGTCGACGAGCTGTTTTTT. This rearrangement joins TRBV18 to TRBJ2-2, with D tentatively TRBD1 (6 bases). The CDR3 runs 13 residues. V was cut by 4 bases and J by 11 bases, with 14 bases left in between. The germline gives CDR1 KGHSH, CDR2 LQKENI.

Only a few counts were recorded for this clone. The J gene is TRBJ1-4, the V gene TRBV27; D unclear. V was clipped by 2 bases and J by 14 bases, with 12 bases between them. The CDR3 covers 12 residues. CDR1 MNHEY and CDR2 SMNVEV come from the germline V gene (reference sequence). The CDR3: CASSLLRGRLFF. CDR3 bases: TGTGCCAGCAGTTTACTCCGGGGAAGGCTGTTTTTT.

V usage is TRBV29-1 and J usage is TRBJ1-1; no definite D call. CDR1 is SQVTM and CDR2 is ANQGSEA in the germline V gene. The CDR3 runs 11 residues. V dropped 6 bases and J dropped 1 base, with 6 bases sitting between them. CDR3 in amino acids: CSVLSNTEAFF. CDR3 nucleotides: TGCAGCGTACTATCGAACACTGAAGCTTTCTTT. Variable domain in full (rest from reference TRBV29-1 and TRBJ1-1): SAVISQKPSRDICQRGTSLTIQCQVDSQVTMMFWYRQQPGQSLTLIATANQGSEATYESGFVIDKFPISRPNLTFSTLTVSNMSPEDSSIYLCSVLSNTEAFFGQGTRLTVV.

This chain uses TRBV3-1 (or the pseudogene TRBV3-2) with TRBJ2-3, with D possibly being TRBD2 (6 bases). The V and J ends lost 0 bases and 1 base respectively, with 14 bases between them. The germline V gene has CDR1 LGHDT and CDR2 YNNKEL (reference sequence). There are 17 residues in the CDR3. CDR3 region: CASSQDGTLDRTDTQYF. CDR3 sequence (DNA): TGTGCCAGCAGCCAAGACGGGACTCTCGACCGCACAGATACGCAGTATTTT.